The rows below give T cell receptor beta chains drawn from one sample of a study of T cells in Graves' hyperthyroidism and ophthalmopathy. TCRdb re-called the multiplex PCR reads through MiXCR, storing one row per CDR3 protein. The profile shows approximately 700,000 distinct CDR3 sequences, roughly 45% of them singletons. What was sequenced was peripheral blood or thyroid tissue (not recorded which). The receptor set was obtained from an adult man with Graves' disease, either hyperthyroidism or ophthalmopathy (not recorded which). The CDR3 runs from the conserved cysteine through the conserved F or W. A D gene is named only where the DNA matches it firmly. Part of the rows lack a size; the others show once, few, many or a class for expanded clones.

V gene,D gene,clone size,J gene,CDR3 protein,CDR3 DNA
TRBV29-1,TRBD1,-,TRBJ1-2,CSVPTGTGLNGYTF,TGCAGCGTTCCGACCGGGACAGGGCTAAATGGCTACACCTTC
TRBV2,TRBD1,once,TRBJ1-4,CASSFWGQGDDLNEKLFF,TGTGCCAGCAGTTTCTGGGGACAGGGGGACGATCTCAATGAAAAACTGTTTTTT
TRBV7-9,-,-,TRBJ2-7,CATARLPYEQYF,TGTGCCACCGCCCGACTCCCCTACGAGCAGTACTTC
TRBV7-9,TRBD1,many,TRBJ1-6,CASSPGQGGSPLHF,TGTGCCAGCAGCCCGGGACAGGGAGGTTCACCCCTCCACTTT
TRBV12-3/TRBV12-4,-,few,TRBJ2-7,CASSRGTPYEQYF,TGTGCCAGCAGTCGCGGGACGCCCTACGAGCAGTACTTC
TRBV7-2,TRBD1,-,TRBJ1-1,CASSFGTGRVFF,TGTGCCAGCAGCTTCGGGACAGGGCGTGTTTTCTTT
TRBV10-3,-,many,TRBJ1-2,CAISPPDSQPTNYGYTF,TGTGCCATCAGTCCCCCGGACAGTCAACCGACTAACTATGGCTACACCTTC
TRBV12-3/TRBV12-4,-,few,TRBJ1-1,CASRKGSTEAFF,TGTGCCAGCAGGAAGGGAAGCACTGAAGCTTTCTTT
TRBV20-1,-,-,TRBJ2-5,CSASRSGTQYF,TGCAGTGCTAGTCGGTCGGGGACCCAGTACTTC
TRBV24-1,-,-,TRBJ1-4,CATSDWKDQFGKLFF,TGTGCCACCAGTGATTGGAAAGACCAGTTTGGGAAACTGTTTTTT
TRBV25-1,TRBD1,few,TRBJ1-2,CASRPALGQSNGYTF,TGTGCCAGCAGACCTGCCCTGGGACAGAGCAATGGCTACACCTTC
TRBV7-9,-,-,TRBJ1-1,CASSAPRGSNTEAFF,TGTGCCAGCAGTGCGCCAAGGGGGTCGAACACTGAAGCTTTCTTT
TRBV7-9,-,many,TRBJ1-5,CASSRGFGQPQHF,TGTGCCAGCAGCAGAGGTTTCGGGCAGCCCCAGCATTTT
TRBV20-1,-,-,TRBJ1-1,CSARAQLNTEAFF,TGCAGTGCTAGGGCACAGTTGAACACTGAAGCTTTCTTT
TRBV19,-,-,TRBJ1-1,CASIPRGVDTEAFF,TGTGCCAGTATCCCACGGGGGGTGGACACTGAAGCTTTCTTT
TRBV20-1,TRBD1,few,TRBJ2-5,CSARDGNRGQETQYF,TGCAGTGCTAGAGATGGCAACAGGGGACAAGAGACCCAGTACTTC
TRBV20-1,-,-,TRBJ1-1,CSARGGGLPRPHTEAFF,TGCAGTGCTAGAGGGGGAGGACTACCCCGACCTCACACTGAAGCTTTCTTT
TRBV24-1,-,few,TRBJ2-3,CATSDSTSRDTQYF,TGTGCCACCAGTGATTCCACTAGCCGAGATACGCAGTATTTT
TRBV12-3/TRBV12-4,-,few,TRBJ1-6,CASSLGSGSHSPLHF,TGTGCCAGCAGTTTGGGGTCAGGGTCCCACTCACCCCTCCACTTT
TRBV10-3,-,-,TRBJ1-2,CAIMAKENYGYTF,TGTGCCATCATGGCCAAGGAGAACTATGGCTACACCTTC
TRBV7-2,-,-,TRBJ2-5,CASSVWGPAETQYF,TGTGCCAGCAGCGTTTGGGGACCTGCGGAGACCCAGTACTTC
TRBV7-8,-,few,TRBJ1-6,CASSYGGREANSPLHF,TGTGCCAGCAGTTACGGAGGACGCGAGGCTAATTCACCCCTCCACTTT
TRBV14,-,-,TRBJ1-4,CASSPRTEKLFF,TGTGCCAGCAGCCCCCGGACAGAAAAACTGTTTTTT
TRBV15,TRBD2,-,TRBJ2-1,CATSPGLAGVNEQFF,TGTGCCACCAGCCCGGGACTAGCGGGAGTTAATGAGCAGTTCTTC
TRBV29-1,-,-,TRBJ1-1,CSAQMWGQAFF,TGCAGCGCACAGATGTGGGGCCAAGCTTTCTTT
TRBV20-1,-,once,TRBJ2-5,CSASLGPRRGGEQYF,TGCAGTGCTAGTCTGGGGCCCCGGAGGGGCGGTGAGCAGTACTTC
TRBV24-1,-,-,TRBJ2-2,CATSGGLTGELFF,TGTGCCACCAGTGGAGGGCTGACCGGGGAGCTGTTTTTT
TRBV5-1,TRBD1,once,TRBJ2-2,CASSPQGRNGELFF,TGCGCCAGCAGCCCACAGGGGCGTAACGGGGAGCTGTTTTTT
TRBV29-1,TRBD2,-,TRBJ2-7,CSLGLAGPSSYEQYF,TGCAGCCTCGGACTAGCGGGGCCTAGCTCCTACGAGCAGTACTTC
TRBV10-2,-,many,TRBJ1-5,CASSELDNYQPQHF,TGCGCCAGCAGTGAACTGGACAACTATCAGCCCCAGCATTTT
TRBV6-1,TRBD1,few,TRBJ1-1,CASRPRDRGTEAFF,TGTGCCAGCAGACCCCGGGACAGGGGAACTGAAGCTTTCTTT
TRBV7-6,TRBD1,-,TRBJ2-7,CASTPGQTYEQYF,TGTGCCAGCACCCCGGGACAGACCTACGAGCAGTACTTC
TRBV6-1,-,-,TRBJ1-1,CASSGYRVAAFF,TGTGCCAGCAGTGGATACAGGGTCGCCGCTTTCTTT
TRBV12-3/TRBV12-4,TRBD2,-,TRBJ2-7,CASRALAESSYEQYF,TGTGCCAGCAGGGCGCTAGCGGAATCTTCCTACGAGCAGTACTTC
TRBV29-1,-,many,TRBJ1-3,CSAAAGVGNTIYF,TGCAGCGCTGCGGCGGGGGTTGGAAACACCATATATTTT
TRBV10-3,-,many,TRBJ2-7,CAISGLNRINEQYF,TGTGCCATCAGTGGTTTGAACAGGATCAACGAGCAGTACTTC
TRBV2,-,-,TRBJ2-7,CASIGQGGSHEQYF,TGTGCCAGCATTGGACAGGGAGGGAGCCACGAGCAGTACTTC
TRBV24-1,TRBD1,-,TRBJ2-5,CATSDVGQGTAQETQYF,TGTGCCACCAGTGACGTGGGACAGGGGACCGCGCAAGAGACCCAGTACTTC
TRBV24-1,-,many,TRBJ1-1,CATSDYKWDNEAFF,TGTGCCACCAGTGATTATAAGTGGGACAATGAAGCTTTCTTT
TRBV7-2,-,-,TRBJ1-1,CASSPGGFLNTEAFF,TGTGCCAGCAGCCCGGGGGGTTTCCTGAACACTGAAGCTTTCTTT
TRBV12-3/TRBV12-4,-,once,TRBJ1-3,CASSLGSGAGFSGNTIYF,TGTGCCAGCAGTTTAGGGTCAGGGGCAGGCTTCTCTGGAAACACCATATATTTT
TRBV2,-,many,TRBJ1-2,CASSEATSGAGGYTF,TGTGCCAGCAGTGAAGCGACTTCCGGGGCTGGTGGCTACACCTTC
TRBV9,-,many,TRBJ2-5,CASSWKGETQYF,TGTGCCAGCAGCTGGAAGGGTGAGACCCAGTACTTC
TRBV20-1,-,-,TRBJ1-4,CSAREQVF,TGCAGTGCTAGAGAACAGGTTTTT
TRBV19,-,-,TRBJ2-6,CASAPGANVLTF,TGTGCCAGTGCACCGGGGGCCAACGTCCTGACTTTC
TRBV12-3/TRBV12-4,TRBD1,-,TRBJ1-2,CASSSGQGTYYGYTF,TGTGCCAGCAGTTCCGGACAGGGGACTTACTATGGCTACACCTTC
TRBV15,-,-,TRBJ1-4,CATSREMNDEKLFF,TGTGCCACCAGCAGAGAGATGAACGATGAAAAACTGTTTTTT
TRBV7-8,TRBD1,many,TRBJ2-5,CASSLGDRGETQYF,TGTGCCAGCAGCTTGGGCGACAGGGGGGAGACCCAGTACTTC
TRBV25-1,TRBD1,-,TRBJ1-4,CAWSVRDRENEKLFF,TGTGCCTGGAGTGTTCGGGACAGGGAAAATGAAAAACTGTTTTTT
TRBV6-1,-,-,TRBJ1-1,CASSKTGPAEAFF,TGTGCCAGCAGTAAGACAGGTCCCGCTGAAGCTTTCTTT
TRBV7-2,TRBD1,-,TRBJ2-7,CASSPGTGFGEQYF,TGTGCCAGCAGCCCCGGGACAGGGTTTGGCGAGCAGTACTTC
TRBV25-1,-,many,TRBJ1-6,CASREAGNSPLHF,TGTGCCAGCAGAGAGGCTGGGAATTCACCCCTCCACTTT
TRBV20-1,-,-,TRBJ1-5,CSARDLASNQPQHF,TGCAGTGCTAGAGACTTAGCAAGCAATCAGCCCCAGCATTTT
TRBV29-1,-,many,TRBJ1-1,CSVDWSGITEAFF,TGCAGCGTTGACTGGTCGGGGATCACTGAAGCTTTCTTT
TRBV5-1,-,-,TRBJ1-3,CASSLRTGNTIYF,TGCGCCAGCAGCTTACGTACTGGAAACACCATATATTTT